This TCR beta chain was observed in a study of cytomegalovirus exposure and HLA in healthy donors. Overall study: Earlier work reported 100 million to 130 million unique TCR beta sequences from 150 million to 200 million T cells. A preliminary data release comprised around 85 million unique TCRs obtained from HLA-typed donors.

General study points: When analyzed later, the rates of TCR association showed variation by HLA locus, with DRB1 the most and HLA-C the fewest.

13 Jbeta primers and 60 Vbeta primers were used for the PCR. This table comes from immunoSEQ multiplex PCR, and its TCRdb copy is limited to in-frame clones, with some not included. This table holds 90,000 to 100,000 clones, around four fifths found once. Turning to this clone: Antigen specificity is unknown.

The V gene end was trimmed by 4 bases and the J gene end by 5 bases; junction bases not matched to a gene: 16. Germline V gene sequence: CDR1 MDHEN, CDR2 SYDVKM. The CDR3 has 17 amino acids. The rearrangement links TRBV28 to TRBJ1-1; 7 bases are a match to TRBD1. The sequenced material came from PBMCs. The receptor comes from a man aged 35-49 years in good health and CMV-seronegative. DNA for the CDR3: TGTGCCAGCAGTTGGACACAGGGGTTGTTGGTTTGGACTGAAGCTTTCTTT. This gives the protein CASSWTQGLLVWTEAFF.